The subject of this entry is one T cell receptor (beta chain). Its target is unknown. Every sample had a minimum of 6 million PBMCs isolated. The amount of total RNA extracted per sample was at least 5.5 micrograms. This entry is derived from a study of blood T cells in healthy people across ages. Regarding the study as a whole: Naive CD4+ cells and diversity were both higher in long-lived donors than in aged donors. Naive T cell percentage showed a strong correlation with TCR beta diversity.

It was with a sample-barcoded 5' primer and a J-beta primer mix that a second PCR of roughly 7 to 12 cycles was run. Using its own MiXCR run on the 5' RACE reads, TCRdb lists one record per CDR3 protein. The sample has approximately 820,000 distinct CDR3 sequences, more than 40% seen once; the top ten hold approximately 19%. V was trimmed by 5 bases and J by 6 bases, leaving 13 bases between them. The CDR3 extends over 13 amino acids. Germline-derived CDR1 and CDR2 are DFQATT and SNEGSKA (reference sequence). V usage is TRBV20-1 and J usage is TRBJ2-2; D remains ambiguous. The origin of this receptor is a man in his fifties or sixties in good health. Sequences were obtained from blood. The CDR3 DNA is TGCAGTGCTTCCCGGGCGTCGGCCGGGGAGCTGTTTTTT. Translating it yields CSASRASAGELFF.